These T cell receptor beta chains were read from a single sample in a study of monozygotic twins with inflammatory bowel disease. TCRdb re-called the 5' RACE reads; every CDR3 protein appears as one record, without DNA. The table gives roughly 160,000 distinct CDR3 sequences; the top ten clones make up 2% to 2.5% of it. The sample taken for sequencing was blood. These receptors all come from a human donor with ulcerative colitis or Crohn's disease, or a healthy co-twin of an affected twin (not recorded which). Both conserved end residues are part of each CDR3. Each record gives: J gene, V gene, CDR3 protein.

TRBJ2-1,TRBV28,CATRTTSGPFSYNEQFF
TRBJ1-3,TRBV5-5,CASSLDTGNTIYF
TRBJ2-1,TRBV9,CASSPGLALTGEQFF
TRBJ1-3,TRBV7-2,CASSSTDTIYF
TRBJ2-7,TRBV19,CASSGNRDYEQYF
TRBJ2-1,TRBV7-2,CASSYTTSGGPRFF
TRBJ1-1,TRBV7-9,CASSWISRLNTEAFF
TRBJ1-1,TRBV6-5,CASSFSRVYTEAFF
TRBJ2-2,TRBV6-1,CASSLGQGDRELFF
TRBJ2-1,TRBV28,CASSLGANEQFF
TRBJ2-1,TRBV20-1,CSAATPSGTENNEQFF
TRBJ1-2,TRBV18,CASSPQQTTNYGYTF
TRBJ2-7,TRBV12-3/TRBV12-4,CASSLEVATSSYEQYF
TRBJ2-5,TRBV4-3,CASSQELEGQETQYF
TRBJ1-1,TRBV5-4,CASSLKSGPRAEFF
TRBJ1-6,TRBV28,CASSLWGWVTRNSPLHF
TRBJ2-7,TRBV5-1,CASSLGSFSPYEQYF
TRBJ2-1,TRBV15,CATSRDRASGNNEQFF
TRBJ2-2,TRBV5-1,CASSLSSGRQTGELFF
TRBJ1-5,TRBV12-3/TRBV12-4,CASSLGEPQHF
TRBJ2-1,TRBV20-1,CSATNQRESPNNEQFF
TRBJ2-7,TRBV11-1,CASSLDRGTYEQYF
TRBJ2-4,TRBV3-1,CASSPVTSGSLSKNIQYF
TRBJ2-3,TRBV12-3/TRBV12-4,CASSQPHEVADTQYF
TRBJ2-7,TRBV5-1,CASRVLFQDEQYF
TRBJ1-2,TRBV12-3/TRBV12-4,CASSAWTGEDYGYTF